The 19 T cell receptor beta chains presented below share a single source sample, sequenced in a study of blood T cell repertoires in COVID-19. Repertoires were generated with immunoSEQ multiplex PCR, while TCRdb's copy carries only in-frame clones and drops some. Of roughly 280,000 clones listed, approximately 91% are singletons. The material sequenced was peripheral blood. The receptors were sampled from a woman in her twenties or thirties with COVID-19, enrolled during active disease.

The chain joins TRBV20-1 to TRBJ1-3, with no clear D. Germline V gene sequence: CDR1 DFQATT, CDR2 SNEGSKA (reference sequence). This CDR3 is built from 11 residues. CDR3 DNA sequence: TGCAGCCCTACAGATGGAAACACCATATATTTT. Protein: CSPTDGNTIYF.

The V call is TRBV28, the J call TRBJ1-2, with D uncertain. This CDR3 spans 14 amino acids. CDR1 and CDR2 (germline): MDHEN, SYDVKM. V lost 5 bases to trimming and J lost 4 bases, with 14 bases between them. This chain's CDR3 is CASSIGSSSYGYTF. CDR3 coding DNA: TGTGCCAGCAGTATAGGTAGCAGTAGCTATGGCTACACCTTC.

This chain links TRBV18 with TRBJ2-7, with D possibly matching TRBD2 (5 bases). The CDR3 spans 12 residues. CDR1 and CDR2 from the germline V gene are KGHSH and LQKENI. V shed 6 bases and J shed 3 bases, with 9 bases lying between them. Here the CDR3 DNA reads TGTGCCAGCTCCGCCGCGGGCTACGAGCAGTACTTC. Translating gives CASSAAGYEQYF.

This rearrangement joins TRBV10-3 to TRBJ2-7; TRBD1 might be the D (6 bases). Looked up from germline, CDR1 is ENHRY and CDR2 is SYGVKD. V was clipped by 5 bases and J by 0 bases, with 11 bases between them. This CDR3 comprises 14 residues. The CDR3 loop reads CAISPRGDSYEQYF. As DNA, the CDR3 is TGTGCCATCAGTCCCAGGGGCGACTCCTACGAGCAGTACTTC.

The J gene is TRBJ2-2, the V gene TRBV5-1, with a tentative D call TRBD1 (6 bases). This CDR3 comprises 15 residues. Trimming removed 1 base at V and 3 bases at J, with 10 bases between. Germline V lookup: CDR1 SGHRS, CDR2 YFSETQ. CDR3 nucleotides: TGCGCCAGCAGCTTGACAGGGAAGTACACCGGGGAGCTGTTTTTT. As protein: CASSLTGKYTGELFF. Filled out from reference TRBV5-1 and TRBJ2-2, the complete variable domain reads KAGVTQTPRYLIKTRGQQVTLSCSPISGHRSVSWYQQTPGQGLQFLFEYFSETQRNKGNFPGRFSGRQFSNSRSEMNVSTLELGDSALYLCASSLTGKYTGELFFGEGSRLTVL.

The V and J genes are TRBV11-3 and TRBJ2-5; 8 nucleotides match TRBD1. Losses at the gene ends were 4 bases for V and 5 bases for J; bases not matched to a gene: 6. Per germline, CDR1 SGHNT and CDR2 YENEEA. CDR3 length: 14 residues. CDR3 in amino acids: CASSSGTGGETQYF. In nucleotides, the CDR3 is TGTGCCAGCAGCTCCGGGACAGGAGGGGAGACCCAGTACTTC.

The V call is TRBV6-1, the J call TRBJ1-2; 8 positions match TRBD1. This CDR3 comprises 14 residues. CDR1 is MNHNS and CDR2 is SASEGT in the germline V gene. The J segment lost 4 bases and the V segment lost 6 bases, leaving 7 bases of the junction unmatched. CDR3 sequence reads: CASRGQVEGYGYTF. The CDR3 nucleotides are TGTGCCAGCAGGGGACAGGTAGAAGGCTATGGCTACACCTTC.

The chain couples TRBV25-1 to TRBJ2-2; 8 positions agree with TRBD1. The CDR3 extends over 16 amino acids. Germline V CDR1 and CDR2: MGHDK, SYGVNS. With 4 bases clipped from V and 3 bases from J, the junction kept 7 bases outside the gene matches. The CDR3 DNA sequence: TGTGCCAGCAGTGCCTTGGGACAGGATCACACCGGGGAGCTGTTTTTT. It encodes CASSALGQDHTGELFF.

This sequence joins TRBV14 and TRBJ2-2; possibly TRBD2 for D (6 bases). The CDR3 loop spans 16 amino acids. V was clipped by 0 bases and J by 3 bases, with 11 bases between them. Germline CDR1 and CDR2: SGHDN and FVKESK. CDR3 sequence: CASSQDRAGHTGELFF. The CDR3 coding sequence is TGTGCCAGCAGCCAAGATAGGGCGGGGCACACCGGGGAGCTGTTTTTT.

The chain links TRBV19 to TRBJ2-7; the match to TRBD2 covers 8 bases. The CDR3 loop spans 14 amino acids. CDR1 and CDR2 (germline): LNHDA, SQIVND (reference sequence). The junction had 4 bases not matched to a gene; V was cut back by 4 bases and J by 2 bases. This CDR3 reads CASSRGLGPYEQYF. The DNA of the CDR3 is TGTGCCAGTAGTAGGGGACTAGGGCCCTACGAGCAGTACTTC.

The CDR3: CASSPTGGHSYGYTF. Written as DNA, the CDR3 is TGTGCCAGCAGCCCCACAGGGGGCCATTCCTATGGCTACACCTTC. This chain uses TRBV7-9 with TRBJ1-2; 9 positions agree with TRBD1. Germline V gene lookup returns CDR1 SEHNR and CDR2 FQNEAQ (reference sequence). CDR3 length: 15 amino acids. Losses at the gene ends were 5 bases for V and 4 bases for J; bases not matched to a gene: 8.

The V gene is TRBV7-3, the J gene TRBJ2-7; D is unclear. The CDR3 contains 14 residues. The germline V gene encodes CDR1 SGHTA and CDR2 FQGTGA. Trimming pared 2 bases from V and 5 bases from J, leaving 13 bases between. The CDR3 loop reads CASSLGPPPDEQYF. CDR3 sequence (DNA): TGTGCCAGCAGCTTAGGGCCGCCACCGGACGAGCAGTACTTC. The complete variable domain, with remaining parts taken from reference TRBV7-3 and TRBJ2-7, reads GAGVSQTPSNKVTEKGKYVELRCDPISGHTALYWYRQSLGQGPEFLIYFQGTGAADDSGLPNDRFFAVRPEGSVSTLKIQRTERGDSAVYLCASSLGPPPDEQYFGPGTRLTVT.

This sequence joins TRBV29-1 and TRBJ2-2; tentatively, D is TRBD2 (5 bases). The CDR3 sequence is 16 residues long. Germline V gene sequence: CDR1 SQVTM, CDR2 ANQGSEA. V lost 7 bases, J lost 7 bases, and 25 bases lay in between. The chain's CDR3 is CSAYPAEGFDGGELFF. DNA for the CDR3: TGCAGCGCCTACCCCGCTGAGGGTTTCGATGGCGGGGAGCTGTTTTTT.

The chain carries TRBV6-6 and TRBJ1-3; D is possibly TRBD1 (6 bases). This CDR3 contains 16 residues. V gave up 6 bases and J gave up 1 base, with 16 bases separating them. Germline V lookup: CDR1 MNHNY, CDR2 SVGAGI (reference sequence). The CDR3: CASSTFKQGSGNTIYF. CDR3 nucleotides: TGTGCCAGCAGCACTTTTAAACAGGGTTCTGGAAACACCATATATTTT.

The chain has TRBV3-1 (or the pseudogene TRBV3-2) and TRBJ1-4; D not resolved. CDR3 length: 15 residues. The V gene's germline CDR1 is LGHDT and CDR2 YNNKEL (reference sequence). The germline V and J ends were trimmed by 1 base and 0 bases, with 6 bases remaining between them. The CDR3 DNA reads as TGTGCCAGCAGCCAAGGGGGAGCAACTAATGAAAAACTGTTTTTT. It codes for CASSQGGATNEKLFF.

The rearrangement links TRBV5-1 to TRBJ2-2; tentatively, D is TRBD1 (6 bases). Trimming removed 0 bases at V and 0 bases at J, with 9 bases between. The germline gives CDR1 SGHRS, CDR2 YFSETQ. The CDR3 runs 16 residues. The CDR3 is CASSLVQGANTGELFF. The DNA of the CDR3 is TGCGCCAGCAGCTTGGTACAGGGAGCGAACACCGGGGAGCTGTTTTTT.

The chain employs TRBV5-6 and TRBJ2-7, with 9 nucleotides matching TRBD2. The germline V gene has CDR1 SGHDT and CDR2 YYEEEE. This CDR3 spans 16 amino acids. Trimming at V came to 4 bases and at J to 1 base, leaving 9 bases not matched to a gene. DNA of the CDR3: TGTGCCAGCAGCCTGGAGGCGGGAGGGGTATCCTACGAGCAGTACTTC. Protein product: CASSLEAGGVSYEQYF.

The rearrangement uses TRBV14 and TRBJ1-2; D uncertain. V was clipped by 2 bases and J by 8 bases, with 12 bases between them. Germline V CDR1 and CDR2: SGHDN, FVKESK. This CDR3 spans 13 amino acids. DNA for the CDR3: TGTGCCAGCAGCCAATATAAAGCGGCCGGCTACACCTTC. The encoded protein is CASSQYKAAGYTF.

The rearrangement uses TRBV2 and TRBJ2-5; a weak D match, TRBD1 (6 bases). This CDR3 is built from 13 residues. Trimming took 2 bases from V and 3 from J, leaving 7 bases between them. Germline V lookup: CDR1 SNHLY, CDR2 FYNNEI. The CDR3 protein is CASSENREETQYF. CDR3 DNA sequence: TGTGCCAGCAGTGAAAACAGGGAAGAGACCCAGTACTTC.